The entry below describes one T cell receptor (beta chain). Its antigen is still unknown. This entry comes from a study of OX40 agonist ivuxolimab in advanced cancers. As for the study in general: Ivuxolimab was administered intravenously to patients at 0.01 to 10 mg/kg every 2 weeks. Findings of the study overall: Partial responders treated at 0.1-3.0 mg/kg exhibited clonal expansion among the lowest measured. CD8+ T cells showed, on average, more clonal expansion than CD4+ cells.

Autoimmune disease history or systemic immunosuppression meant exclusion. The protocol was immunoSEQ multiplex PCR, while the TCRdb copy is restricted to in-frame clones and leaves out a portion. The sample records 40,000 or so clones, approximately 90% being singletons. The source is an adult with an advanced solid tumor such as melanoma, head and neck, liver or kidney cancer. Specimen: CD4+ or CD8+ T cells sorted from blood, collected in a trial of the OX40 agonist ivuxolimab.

CDR3 DNA sequence: TGTGCCAGCAGTCCCACGACAGGGGGCGTATACGAGCAGTACTTC. Protein sequence: CASSPTTGGVYEQYF. The chain employs TRBV27 and TRBJ2-7; 10 bases agree with TRBD1. Germline V gene sequence: CDR1 MNHEY, CDR2 SMNVEV (reference sequence). The CDR3 is 15 amino acids. Trimming at V came to 5 bases and at J to 4 bases, leaving 8 bases not matched to a gene.